Listed here is a single T cell receptor beta chain. The data were taken from a study of blood T cell repertoires in COVID-19. The wider study: T cells, B-cell-depleted T cells, or PBMCs provided the cDNA or gDNA that served as material.

Some clones are missing from TCRdb's copy, which holds only in-frame ones; the method was immunoSEQ multiplex PCR. The sample includes around 140,000 clones, about 88% of them seen just once. The CDR3 spans 13 residues. With 2 bases removed from V and 1 base from J, the gap between germline ends came to 5 bases. Germline V gives CDR1 MNHEY, CDR2 SMNVEV (reference sequence). The V call is TRBV27, the J call TRBJ1-1; D remains ambiguous. This clonotype originated in a man between 40 and 49 years old with acute COVID-19. The sequenced sample was PBMCs or T cells enriched from blood (not recorded which). The CDR3 region is CASSLEANTEAFF. CDR3 coding DNA: TGTGCCAGCAGTTTAGAAGCGAACACTGAAGCTTTCTTT.